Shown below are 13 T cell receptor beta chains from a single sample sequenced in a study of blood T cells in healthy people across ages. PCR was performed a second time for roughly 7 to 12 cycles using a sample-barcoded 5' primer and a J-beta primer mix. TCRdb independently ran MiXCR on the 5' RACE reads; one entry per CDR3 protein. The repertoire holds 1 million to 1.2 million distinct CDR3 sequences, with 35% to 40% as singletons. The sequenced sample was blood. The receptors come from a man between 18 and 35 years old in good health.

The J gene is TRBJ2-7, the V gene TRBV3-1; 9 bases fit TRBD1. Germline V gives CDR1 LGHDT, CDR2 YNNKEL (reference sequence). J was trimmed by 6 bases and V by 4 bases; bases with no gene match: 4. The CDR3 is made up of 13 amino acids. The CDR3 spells CASSRDRVREQYF. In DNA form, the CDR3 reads TGTGCCAGCAGCCGGGACAGGGTACGCGAGCAGTACTTC.

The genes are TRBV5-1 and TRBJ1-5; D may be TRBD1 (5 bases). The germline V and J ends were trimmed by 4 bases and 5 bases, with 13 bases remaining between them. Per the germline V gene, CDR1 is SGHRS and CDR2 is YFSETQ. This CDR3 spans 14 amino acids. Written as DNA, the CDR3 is TGCGCCAGCAGCCCTGACAGTCCCGATCAGCCCCAGCATTTT. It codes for CASSPDSPDQPQHF.

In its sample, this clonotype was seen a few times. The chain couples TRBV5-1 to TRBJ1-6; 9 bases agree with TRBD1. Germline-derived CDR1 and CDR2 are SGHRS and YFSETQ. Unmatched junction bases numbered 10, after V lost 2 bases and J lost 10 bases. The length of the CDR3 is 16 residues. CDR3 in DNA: TGCGCCAGCAGCTTCGACGCCGGGACAGGGAGGTCACCCCTCCACTTT. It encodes CASSFDAGTGRSPLHF. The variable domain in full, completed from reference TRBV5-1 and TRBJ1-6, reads KAGVTQTPRYLIKTRGQQVTLSCSPISGHRSVSWYQQTPGQGLQFLFEYFSETQRNKGNFPGRFSGRQFSNSRSEMNVSTLELGDSALYLCASSFDAGTGRSPLHFGNGTRLTVT.

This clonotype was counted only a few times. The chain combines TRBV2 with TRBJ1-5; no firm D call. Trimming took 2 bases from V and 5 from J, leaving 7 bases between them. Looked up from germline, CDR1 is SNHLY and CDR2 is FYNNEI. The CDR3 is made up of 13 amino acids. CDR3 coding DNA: TGTGCCAGCAGTGAATATTGGGATCAGCCCCAGCATTTT. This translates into CASSEYWDQPQHF.

The CDR3 sequence: CSAQRSSYNEQFF. In DNA form, the CDR3 reads TGCAGTGCTCAGCGGAGCTCCTACAATGAGCAGTTCTTC. The chain employs TRBV20-1 and TRBJ2-1, with D tentatively TRBD2 (5 bases). The CDR3 totals 13 residues. Germline V gene lookup returns CDR1 DFQATT and CDR2 SNEGSKA (reference sequence). V was cut by 5 bases and J by 0 bases, with 8 bases left in between.

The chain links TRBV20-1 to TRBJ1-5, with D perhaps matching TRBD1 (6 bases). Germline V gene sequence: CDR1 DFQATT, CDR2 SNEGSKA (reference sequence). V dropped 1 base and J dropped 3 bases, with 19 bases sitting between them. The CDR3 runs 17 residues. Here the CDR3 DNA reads TGCAGTGCTAGAGGTCCTGGCAGGGGAATAGTCAATCAGCCCCAGCATTTT. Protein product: CSARGPGRGIVNQPQHF.

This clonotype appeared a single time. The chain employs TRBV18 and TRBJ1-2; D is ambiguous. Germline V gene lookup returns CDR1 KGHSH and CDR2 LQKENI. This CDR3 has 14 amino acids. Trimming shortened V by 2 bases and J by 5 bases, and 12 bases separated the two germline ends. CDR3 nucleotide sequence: TGTGCCAGCTCACCAGAGAGACAAATTTATGGCTACACCTTC. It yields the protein CASSPERQIYGYTF.

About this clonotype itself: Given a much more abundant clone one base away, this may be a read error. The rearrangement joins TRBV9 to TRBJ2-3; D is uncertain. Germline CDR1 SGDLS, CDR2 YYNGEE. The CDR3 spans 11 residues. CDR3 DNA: TGTGCCGGCAGCGCGTACGATACGCAGTATTTT. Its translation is CAGSAYDTQYF. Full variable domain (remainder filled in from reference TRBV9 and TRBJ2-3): DSGVTQTPKHLITATGQRVTLRCSPRSGDLSVYWYQQSLDQGLQFLIQYYNGEERAKGNILERFSAQQFPDLHSELNLSSLELGDSALYFCAGSAYDTQYFGPGTRLTVL.

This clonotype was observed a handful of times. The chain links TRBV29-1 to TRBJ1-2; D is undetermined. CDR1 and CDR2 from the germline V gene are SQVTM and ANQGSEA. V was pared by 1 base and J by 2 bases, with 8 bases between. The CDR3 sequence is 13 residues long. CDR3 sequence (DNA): TGCAGCGTTGAAGCCGGAGGAAACTATGGCTACACCTTC. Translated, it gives CSVEAGGNYGYTF.

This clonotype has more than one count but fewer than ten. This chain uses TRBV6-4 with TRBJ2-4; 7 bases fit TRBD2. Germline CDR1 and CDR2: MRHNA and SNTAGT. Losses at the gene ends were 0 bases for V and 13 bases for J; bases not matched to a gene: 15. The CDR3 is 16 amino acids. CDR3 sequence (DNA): TGTGCCAGCAGTGACTCTTCGGGGGAGGGAACAATGGAGCAGTACTTC. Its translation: CASSDSSGEGTMEQYF.

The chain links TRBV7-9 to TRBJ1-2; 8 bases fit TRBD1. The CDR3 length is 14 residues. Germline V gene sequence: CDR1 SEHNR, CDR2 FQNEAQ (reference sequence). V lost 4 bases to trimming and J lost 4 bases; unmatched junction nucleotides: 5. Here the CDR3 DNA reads TGTGCCAGCAGCTCAGACAGGGGTATCTATGGCTACACCTTC. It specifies CASSSDRGIYGYTF.

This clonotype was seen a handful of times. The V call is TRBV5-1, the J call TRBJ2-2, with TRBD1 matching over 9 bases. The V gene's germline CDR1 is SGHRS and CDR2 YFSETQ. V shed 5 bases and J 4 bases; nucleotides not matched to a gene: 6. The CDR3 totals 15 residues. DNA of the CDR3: TGCGCCAGCAGAGCCGGGACAGGGACCACCGGGGAGCTGTTTTTT. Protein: CASRAGTGTTGELFF. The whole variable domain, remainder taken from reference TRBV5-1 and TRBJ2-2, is KAGVTQTPRYLIKTRGQQVTLSCSPISGHRSVSWYQQTPGQGLQFLFEYFSETQRNKGNFPGRFSGRQFSNSRSEMNVSTLELGDSALYLCASRAGTGTTGELFFGEGSRLTVL.

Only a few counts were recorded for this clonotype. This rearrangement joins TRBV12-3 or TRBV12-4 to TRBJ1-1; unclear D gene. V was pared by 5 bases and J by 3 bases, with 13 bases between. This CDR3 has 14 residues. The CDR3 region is CASSILDLDTEAFF. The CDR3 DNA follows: TGTGCCAGCAGTATCCTAGACTTAGACACTGAAGCTTTCTTT.